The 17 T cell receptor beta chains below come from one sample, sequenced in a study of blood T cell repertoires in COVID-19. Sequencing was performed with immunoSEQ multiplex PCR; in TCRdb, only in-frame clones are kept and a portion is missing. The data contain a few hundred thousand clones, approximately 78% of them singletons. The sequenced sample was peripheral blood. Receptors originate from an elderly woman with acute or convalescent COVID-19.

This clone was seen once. This CDR3 reads CASGRLSSYEQYF. The DNA of the CDR3 is TGTGCCAGCGGCAGGCTTAGCTCCTACGAGCAGTACTTC. The V and J genes are TRBV6-6 and TRBJ2-7; D not resolved. Germline loops: CDR1 MNHNY, CDR2 SVGAGI (reference sequence). The CDR3 is 13 amino acids. V shed 8 bases and J shed 0 bases, with 11 bases lying between them.

CDR3 sequence: CASSMTPSPIYEQYF. The CDR3 bases are TGTGCCAGCTCCATGACACCATCACCCATCTACGAGCAGTACTTC. This sequence joins TRBV18 and TRBJ2-7; no firm D call. Germline V gene data show CDR1 as KGHSH and CDR2 as LQKENI. V was clipped by 6 bases and J by 3 bases, with 18 bases between them. The CDR3 spans 15 residues.

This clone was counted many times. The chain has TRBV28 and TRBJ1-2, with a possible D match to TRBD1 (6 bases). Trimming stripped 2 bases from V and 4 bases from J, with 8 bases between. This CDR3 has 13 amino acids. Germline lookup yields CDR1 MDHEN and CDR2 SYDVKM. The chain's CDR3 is CASSLAGAYGYTF. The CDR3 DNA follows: TGTGCCAGCAGTTTAGCAGGGGCCTATGGCTACACCTTC.

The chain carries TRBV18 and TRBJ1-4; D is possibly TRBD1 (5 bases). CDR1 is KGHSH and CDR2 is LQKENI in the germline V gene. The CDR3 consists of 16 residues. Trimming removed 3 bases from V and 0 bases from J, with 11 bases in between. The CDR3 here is CASSPGQVATNEKLFF. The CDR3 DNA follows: TGTGCCAGCTCACCGGGGCAGGTTGCAACTAATGAAAAACTGTTTTTT.

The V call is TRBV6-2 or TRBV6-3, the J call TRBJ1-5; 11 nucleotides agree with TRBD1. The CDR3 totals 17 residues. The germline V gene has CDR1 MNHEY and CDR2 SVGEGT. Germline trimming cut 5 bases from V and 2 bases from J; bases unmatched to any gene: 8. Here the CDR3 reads CASSDADRGLGNQPQHF. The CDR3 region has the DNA TGTGCCAGCAGTGACGCGGACAGGGGGCTGGGCAATCAGCCCCAGCATTTT.

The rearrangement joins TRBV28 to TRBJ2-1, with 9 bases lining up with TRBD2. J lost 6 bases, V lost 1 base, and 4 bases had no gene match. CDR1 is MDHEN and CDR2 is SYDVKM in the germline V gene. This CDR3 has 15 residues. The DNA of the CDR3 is TGTGCCAGCAGTTTATTGGGACTAGCCCTCAATGAGCAGTTCTTC. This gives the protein CASSLLGLALNEQFF. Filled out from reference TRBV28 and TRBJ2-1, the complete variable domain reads DVKVTQSSRYLVKRTGEKVFLECVQDMDHENMFWYRQDPGLGLRLIYFSYDVKMKEKGDIPEGYSVSREKKERFSLILESASTNQTSMYLCASSLLGLALNEQFFGPGTRLTVL.

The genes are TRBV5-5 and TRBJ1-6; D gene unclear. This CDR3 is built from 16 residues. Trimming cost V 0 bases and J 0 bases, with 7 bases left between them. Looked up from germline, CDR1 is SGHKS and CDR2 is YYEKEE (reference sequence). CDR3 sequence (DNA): TGTGCCAGCAGCTTGGGCGTTAGCTCCTATAATTCACCCCTCCACTTT. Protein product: CASSLGVSSYNSPLHF. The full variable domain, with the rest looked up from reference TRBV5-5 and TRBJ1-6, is DAGVTQSPTHLIKTRGQQVTLRCSPISGHKSVSWYQQVLGQGPQFIFQYYEKEERGRGNFPDRFSARQFPNYSSELNVNALLLGDSALYLCASSLGVSSYNSPLHFGNGTRLTVT.

CDR3 coding DNA: TGTGCCAGCATTTGTGACAGGGCTACGCCGGGCCTCTACGAGCAGTACTTC. Its protein is CASICDRATPGLYEQYF. J is TRBJ2-7 and V is TRBV21-1; the table's D call TRBD1 went unverified against the DNA. TRBV21-1 has pseudogene status. The CDR3 loop spans 17 amino acids.

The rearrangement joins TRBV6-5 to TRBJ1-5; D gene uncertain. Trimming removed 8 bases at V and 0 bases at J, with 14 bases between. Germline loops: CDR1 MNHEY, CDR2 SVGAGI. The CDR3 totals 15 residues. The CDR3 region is CASRPYSNSNQPQHF. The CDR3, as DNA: TGTGCCAGCCGTCCTTACAGCAATAGCAATCAGCCCCAGCATTTT.

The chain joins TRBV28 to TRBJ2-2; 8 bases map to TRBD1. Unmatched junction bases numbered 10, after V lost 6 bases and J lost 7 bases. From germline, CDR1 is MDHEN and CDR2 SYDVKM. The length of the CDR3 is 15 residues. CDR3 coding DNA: TGTGCCAGCAGGTTGTCCACAGGGGGACTCGGGGAGCTGTTTTTT. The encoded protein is CASRLSTGGLGELFF.

The CDR3 DNA reads as TGTGCCAGTAGCCGGACAGGGAGTCACACCGGGGAGCTGTTTTTT. Translated: CASSRTGSHTGELFF. The chain is built from TRBV6-2 or TRBV6-3 and TRBJ2-2; 8 nucleotides align to TRBD1. The CDR3 runs to 15 residues. The V gene end was trimmed by 9 bases and the J gene end by 3 bases; junction bases not matched to a gene: 9. The germline V gene has CDR1 MNHEY and CDR2 SVGEGT.

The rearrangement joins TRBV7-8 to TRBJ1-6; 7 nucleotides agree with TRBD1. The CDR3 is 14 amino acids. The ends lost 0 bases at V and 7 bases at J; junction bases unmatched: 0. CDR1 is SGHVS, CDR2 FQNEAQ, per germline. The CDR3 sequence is CASSLAQGNSPLHF. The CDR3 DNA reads TGTGCCAGCAGCTTAGCACAGGGGAATTCACCCCTCCACTTT. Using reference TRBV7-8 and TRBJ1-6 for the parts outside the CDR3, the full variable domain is GAGVSQSPRYKVAKRGQDVALRCDPISGHVSLFWYQQALGQGPEFLTYFQNEAQLDKSGLPSDRFFAERPEGSVSTLKIQRTQQEDSAVYLCASSLAQGNSPLHFGNGTRLTVT.

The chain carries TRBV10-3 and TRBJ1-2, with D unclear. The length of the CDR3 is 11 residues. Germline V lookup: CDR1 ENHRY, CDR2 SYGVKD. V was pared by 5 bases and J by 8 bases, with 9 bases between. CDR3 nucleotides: TGTGCCATCAGTACCGCGGGCGGCTACACCTTC. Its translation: CAISTAGGYTF.

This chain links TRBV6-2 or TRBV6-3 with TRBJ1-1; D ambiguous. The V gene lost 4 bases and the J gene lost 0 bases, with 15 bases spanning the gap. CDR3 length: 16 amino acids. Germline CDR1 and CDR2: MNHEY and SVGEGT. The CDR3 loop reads CASSSPAAGMNTEAFF. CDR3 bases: TGTGCCAGCAGTTCCCCGGCGGCGGGGATGAACACTGAAGCTTTCTTT.

The CDR3 DNA reads TGTGCCACCAGCAGAAGACAGGGGACCGGGGAGCTGTTTTTT. This sequence encodes CATSRRQGTGELFF. This rearrangement joins TRBV15 to TRBJ2-2; 8 nucleotides agree with TRBD1. V lost 2 bases and J lost 5; bases outside the gene matches: 1. This CDR3 comprises 14 residues. Germline V lookup: CDR1 LNHNV, CDR2 YYDKDF (reference sequence). Using reference TRBV15 and TRBJ2-2 for the parts outside the CDR3, the full variable domain is DAMVIQNPRYQVTQFGKPVTLSCSQTLNHNVMYWYQQKSSQAPKLLFHYYDKDFNNEADTPDNFQSRRPNTSFCFLDIRSPGLGDTAMYLCATSRRQGTGELFFGEGSRLTVL.

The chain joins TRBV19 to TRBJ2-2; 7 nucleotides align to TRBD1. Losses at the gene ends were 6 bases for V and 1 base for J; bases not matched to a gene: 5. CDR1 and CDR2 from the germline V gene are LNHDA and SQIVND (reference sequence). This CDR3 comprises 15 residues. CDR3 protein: CASSSTGLNTGELFF. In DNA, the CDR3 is TGTGCCAGTAGCTCGACAGGGCTGAACACCGGGGAGCTGTTTTTT. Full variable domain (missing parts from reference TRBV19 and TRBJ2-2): DGGITQSPKYLFRKEGQNVTLSCEQNLNHDAMYWYRQDPGQGLRLIYYSQIVNDFQKGDIAEGYSVSREKKESFPLTVTSAQKNPTAFYLCASSSTGLNTGELFFGEGSRLTVL.

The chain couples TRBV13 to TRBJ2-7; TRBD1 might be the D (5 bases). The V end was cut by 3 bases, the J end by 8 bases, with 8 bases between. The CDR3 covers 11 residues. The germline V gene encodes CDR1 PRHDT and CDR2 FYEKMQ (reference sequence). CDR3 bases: TGTGCCAGCAGCTTCCAGGGAAAGCAGTACTTC. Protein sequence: CASSFQGKQYF.